Presented here are 22 T cell receptor beta chains from one specimen sequenced in a study of regulatory T cells in long-lasting Graves disease (dated by TCRdb to the early 2020s). Libraries were built with multiplex PCR. For sequencing, an Illumina HiSeq 4000 was employed. To build TCR beta libraries, CDR3 regions were amplified by Arm-PCR using iRepertoire HTBI primers. In TCRdb, the public reads were trimmed at Q25 with fastp and aligned with MiXCR, with productive beta chains retained. Entries that share a CDR3 protein sequence are merged under the most common genes and DNA. The table for this sample lists approximately 350,000 distinct CDR3 sequences; 15% to 20% of them were counted only once. Of the sample, around 20% is held by the ten largest clones. The sample's time point, from its label and the paper: newly diagnosed GD, antithyroid drugs for less than 3 months. RNA was extracted from PBMCs in TRIzol for both TCR sequencing and RNA sequencing.

In addition, the sample was reused for a study of T cells in Graves' hyperthyroidism and ophthalmopathy.

Sequenced material: peripheral blood mononuclear cells (PBMCs), taken at new diagnosis, from a patient treated with antithyroid drugs. Receptors originate from a woman in her late teens or twenties with Graves disease. Donor details come from another sample of the same person, matched by shared clones.

The sample holds many counts of this clonotype. The chain links TRBV20-1 to TRBJ1-5; D is possibly TRBD1 (6 bases). CDR3 length equals 13 residues. The V gene's germline CDR1 is DFQATT and CDR2 SNEGSKA (reference sequence). Trimming removed 5 bases at V and 7 bases at J, with 15 bases between. The CDR3 DNA reads as TGCAGTGCTGAGGACAGCCCCCAACAGCCCCAGCATTTT. This sequence encodes CSAEDSPQQPQHF.

The rearrangement joins TRBV19 to TRBJ2-1, with TRBD2 matching 13 bases. Germline lookup yields CDR1 LNHDA and CDR2 SQIVND (reference sequence). V dropped 6 bases and J dropped 4; count of bases not matched to a gene: 9. This CDR3 has 17 residues. The CDR3 sequence: CASSRTSGGAGYNEQFF. CDR3 nucleotide sequence: TGTGCCAGTAGCCGAACTAGCGGGGGGGCAGGGTACAATGAGCAGTTCTTC.

The chain is built from TRBV6-2 or TRBV6-3 and TRBJ2-3; the D gene is possibly TRBD1 (7 bases). V was clipped by 5 bases and J by 6 bases, with 21 bases between them. This CDR3 is built from 16 residues. The germline V gene encodes CDR1 MNHEY and CDR2 SVGEGT. CDR3 residues: CASSESGGTGRDTQYF. CDR3 nucleotide sequence: TGTGCCAGCAGTGAATCAGGGGGGACTGGGAGGGATACGCAGTATTTT.

Turning to this clonotype: A single base separates this from a much larger clone, so it may be a read error. This is likely a read error, given that the CDR3 carries no conserved phenylalanine or tryptophan at its end. The V and J genes are TRBV29-1 and TRBJ2-1, with TRBD2 matching 9 bases. CDR1 and CDR2 (germline): SQVTM, ANQGSEA. The CDR3 runs 17 residues. Trimming at V came to 0 bases and at J to 9 bases, leaving 15 bases not matched to a gene. This chain's CDR3 is CSVEDGGIAGVVSEQFL. CDR3 DNA sequence: TGCAGCGTTGAAGATGGGGGAATAGCGGGAGTAGTTTCTGAGCAGTTCCTC.

J is TRBJ2-5 and V is TRBV6-5, with TRBD1 matching 7 bases. The CDR3 has 15 amino acids. V lost 2 bases to trimming and J lost 5 bases; unmatched junction nucleotides: 8. Germline V CDR1 and CDR2: MNHEY, SVGAGI. The CDR3 region is CASSYHTGVGETQYF. In DNA, the CDR3 is TGTGCCAGCAGTTACCACACAGGGGTAGGGGAGACCCAGTACTTC.

The chain is built from TRBV5-1 and TRBJ2-7; a weak D match, TRBD2 (6 bases). The CDR3 is made up of 14 amino acids. V lost 4 bases and J lost 3, with 14 bases in between. Germline loops: CDR1 SGHRS, CDR2 YFSETQ. CDR3 in DNA: TGCGCCAGCAGCCCTTGGGGGGAAGGCTACGAGCAGTACTTC. Translating it yields CASSPWGEGYEQYF.

This clonotype was counted only a few times. The junction differs from germline at one of its ends, possibly a read error. The chain has TRBV6-5 and TRBJ2-7, with D unclear. From germline, CDR1 is MNHEY and CDR2 SVGAGI. The CDR3 has 14 residues. The CDR3 bases are TGTGCCGGCAGTTATCTCGGACGAGAAGCCGAGCAGTACTTC. Amino acids: CAGSYLGREAEQYF.

The sample holds many counts of this clonotype. CDR3 bases: TGCGCCAGCAGCTTGGGGGGTCTGCCGGGCTACGCGGGAGATACGCAGTATTTT. It translates to CASSLGGLPGYAGDTQYF. This sequence joins TRBV5-1 and TRBJ2-3, with a tentative D call TRBD2 (5 bases). The CDR3 is 18 residues long. With 0 bases removed from V and 5 bases from J, the gap between germline ends came to 22 bases. From germline, CDR1 is SGHRS and CDR2 YFSETQ.

This clonotype showed up many times. This chain joins TRBV12-3 or TRBV12-4 and TRBJ1-4; TRBD1 agrees at 7 bases. V shed 10 bases and J 6 bases; nucleotides not matched to a gene: 14. CDR3 length: 15 residues. The CDR3 is CATKEDRADDEKLFF. The CDR3 DNA reads TGTGCCACCAAGGAAGACAGGGCTGACGATGAAAAACTGTTTTTT.

This clonotype came up many times. The chain employs TRBV18 and TRBJ2-1, with 7 bases fitting TRBD2. Germline values: CDR1 KGHSH, CDR2 LQKENI. The CDR3 has 16 residues. Unmatched junction bases numbered 12, after V lost 3 bases and J lost 7 bases. The CDR3: CASSPVLAATTNEQFF. The DNA of the CDR3 is TGTGCCAGCTCACCGGTCCTAGCGGCAACGACGAATGAGCAGTTCTTC.

This clonotype was counted only a few times. This chain connects TRBV7-9 to TRBJ1-4, with 7 positions matching TRBD1. V lost 5 bases and J lost 8; bases outside the gene matches: 5. The germline gives CDR1 SEHNR, CDR2 FQNEAQ (reference sequence). The CDR3 runs 13 residues. The CDR3 coding sequence is TGTGCCAGCAGCCCGTGGGACAGCGAAAAACTGTTTTTT. Amino acids: CASSPWDSEKLFF.

This clonotype was picked up many times. This chain joins TRBV12-3 or TRBV12-4 and TRBJ1-4; 8 nucleotides agree with TRBD1. The J segment lost 3 bases and the V segment lost 5 bases, leaving 5 bases of the junction unmatched. The CDR3 sequence is 15 residues long. CDR3 loop: CASSPRGLSNEKLFF. CDR3 nucleotide sequence: TGTGCCAGCAGTCCCAGGGGGCTGTCTAATGAAAAACTGTTTTTT.

This clonotype was recorded once. The V gene is TRBV9, the J gene TRBJ1-1, with D hard to call. Germline V gene lookup returns CDR1 SGDLS and CDR2 YYNGEE. V lost 2 bases and J lost 4, with 18 bases in between. The CDR3 loop spans 16 amino acids. The CDR3 nucleotides are TGTGCCAGCAGCGTCGCTGGAGACCCCGGTTCCACTGAAGCTTTCTTT. Encoded protein: CASSVAGDPGSTEAFF.

This clonotype was recorded at least ten times. The CDR3 DNA reads TGTGCCAGCAGCCCTTGGGAGGGGTCCTACGAGCAGTACTTC. This encodes CASSPWEGSYEQYF. The V call is TRBV12-3 or TRBV12-4, the J call TRBJ2-7, with 7 bases identical to TRBD2. The V segment lost 6 bases and the J segment 1 base; nucleotides outside the gene matches: 6. The CDR3 is made up of 14 amino acids.

There are a few counts of this clonotype. V is TRBV3-1 and J is TRBJ1-3; tentatively, D is TRBD1 (6 bases). Germline-derived CDR1 and CDR2 are LGHDT and YNNKEL (reference sequence). This CDR3 has 16 residues. Trimming removed 1 base at V and 4 bases at J, with 14 bases between. This CDR3 is CASSQVAGGLGNTIYF. In DNA, the CDR3 is TGTGCCAGCAGCCAAGTGGCGGGGGGCCTCGGAAACACCATATATTTT. The complete variable domain, with remaining parts taken from reference TRBV3-1 and TRBJ1-3, reads DTAVSQTPKYLVTQMGNDKSIKCEQNLGHDTMYWYKQDSKKFLKIMFSYNNKELIINETVPNRFSPKSPDKAHLNLHINSLELGDSAVYFCASSQVAGGLGNTIYFGEGSWLTVV.

About this clonotype: A read error may explain this, as a much larger clone is one base away. For the CDR3, the DNA is TGTGCCAGCAGCTTAGTGATCGGCAGGGACTTTACCTACAATGAGCAGTTCTTC. Protein: CASSLVIGRDFTYNEQFF. The chain combines TRBV7-2 with TRBJ2-1, with a weak D call TRBD2 (6 bases). V was clipped by 1 base and J by 2 bases, with 18 bases between them. The CDR3 extends over 18 amino acids. Germline V gene data show CDR1 as SGHTA and CDR2 as FQGNSA.

This clonotype was observed a few times. V usage is TRBV2 and J usage is TRBJ1-5; 10 bases line up with TRBD1. The germline CDR1 and CDR2 sequences are SNHLY and FYNNEI. The CDR3 sequence is 15 residues long. V trimming: 5 bases; J trimming: 7 bases; junction bases outside the gene matches: 8. CDR3: CASSYRQGAQQPQHF. The DNA of the CDR3 is TGTGCCAGCAGTTACCGACAGGGGGCTCAACAGCCCCAGCATTTT. The variable domain in full, with the rest retrieved from reference TRBV2 and TRBJ1-5, is EPEVTQTPSHQVTQMGQEVILRCVPISNHLYFYWYRQILGQKVEFLVSFYNNEISEKSEIFDDQFSVERPDGSNFTLKIRSTKLEDSAMYFCASSYRQGAQQPQHFGDGTRLSIL.

The table lists this clonotype with many counts. The V and J genes are TRBV11-2 and TRBJ2-7; possibly TRBD2 for D (5 bases). V was trimmed by 5 bases and J by 4 bases, leaving 18 bases between them. Germline V lookup: CDR1 SGHAT, CDR2 FQNNGV. The CDR3 totals 15 residues. This CDR3 reads CASSPLGHRDYEQYF. In DNA, the CDR3 is TGTGCCAGCAGCCCTTTGGGCCATCGGGATTACGAGCAGTACTTC.

This clonotype has ten or more counts. The V gene is TRBV5-1, the J gene TRBJ2-7, with a possible D match to TRBD1 (5 bases). The germline V gene has CDR1 SGHRS and CDR2 YFSETQ. This CDR3 spans 13 amino acids. Trimming removed 0 bases from V and 5 bases from J, with 9 bases in between. The CDR3, as DNA: TGCGCCAGCAGCTTGGGTTGGGGCCACGAGCAGTACTTC. Translation: CASSLGWGHEQYF.

This clonotype was picked up many times. The gene calls are TRBV30 and TRBJ2-3; D possibly uses TRBD1 or TRBD2 (7 bases each). The length of the CDR3 is 14 residues. In germline, CDR1 is GTSNPN, CDR2 SVGIG (reference sequence). The V and J ends lost 3 bases and 1 base respectively, with 11 bases between them. CDR3 sequence: CAWSRGGGTDTQYF. CDR3 bases: TGTGCCTGGAGCAGGGGGGGGGGCACAGATACGCAGTATTTT.

The chain links TRBV7-9 to TRBJ2-3; TRBD1 matches 7 bases. The CDR3 extends over 18 amino acids. Germline V gives CDR1 SEHNR, CDR2 FQNEAQ (reference sequence). Losses at the gene ends were 4 bases for V and 0 bases for J; bases not matched to a gene: 13. Here the CDR3 DNA reads TGTGCCAGCAGCTCATACGCTCGGACAGGCAAAAGCACAGATACGCAGTATTTT. Its protein product is CASSSYARTGKSTDTQYF.

This clonotype was seen a handful of times. The chain carries TRBV9 and TRBJ2-7; 7 bases match TRBD2. From germline, CDR1 is SGDLS and CDR2 YYNGEE. Losses at the gene ends were 3 bases for V and 4 bases for J; bases not matched to a gene: 10. The CDR3 length is 15 residues. The CDR3 coding sequence is TGTGCCAGCAGCGAGCCGGGACGGCGGGAGTACGAGCAGTACTTC. Its translation: CASSEPGRREYEQYF.